The clone carrying this TCR beta chain occurred many times. This sample is part of a study of cytotoxic CD8 clonotypes in ibrutinib-treated CLL. The wider study: The response samples were taken once patients had been treated for a median of about 12 months, range 6 to 36.

The assay was immunoSEQ multiplex PCR, and TCRdb's table has in-frame clones only and misses some. The sample lists 50,000 or so clones; 50% to 65% were seen once. This CDR3 comprises 14 residues. V lost 4 bases to trimming and J lost 2 bases, with 11 bases between them. Germline CDR1 reads SGHDN; CDR2 reads FVKESK. The clonotype comes from a human donor with chronic lymphocytic leukemia. V gene TRBV14 combines with J gene TRBJ1-2; unclear D gene. This specimen consisted of PBMCs, obtained after 24 months of ibrutinib treatment. The chain's CDR3 is CASSPRLLNYGYTF. The CDR3 DNA sequence: TGTGCCAGCAGCCCCCGGCTGCTCAACTATGGCTACACCTTC.